Each of the 14 T cell receptor beta chains below was sequenced from the same sample in a study of CD8+ T cells in alopecia areata. It was cDNA, reverse transcribed from extracted RNA, that served as the sequencing template. Measured with immunoSEQ multiplex PCR; TCRdb has only the in-frame clones, and not every one. The sample lists about 200,000 clones, 30% to 40% occurring once. Treatment meaning: oral pan-JAK inhibitor, 5-10 mg twice daily. The source was CD4+ T cells sorted from blood, collected at approximately week 30, from a patient treated with tofacitinib. These receptors came from a human donor with alopecia areata.

The chain joins TRBV6-5 to TRBJ1-1, with 9 nucleotides matching TRBD1. The germline V gene has CDR1 MNHEY and CDR2 SVGAGI. With V trimmed by 6 bases and J by 11 bases, 7 bases remained unmatched. This CDR3 is 12 amino acids long. CDR3 in DNA: TGTGCCAGCAGAAGCGGGACAGGGTCGGCTTTCTTT. Translating it yields CASRSGTGSAFF.

This clone was counted only a few times. In DNA form, the CDR3 reads TGTGCCAGCAGTGAGGAAGGGGGGAGGACCTACGAGCAGTACTTC. Translating it yields CASSEEGGRTYEQYF. The chain employs TRBV2 and TRBJ2-7; TRBD1 or TRBD2 may be the D gene (6 bases each). Trimming removed 3 bases from V and 2 bases from J, with 14 bases in between. This CDR3 region has 15 residues. Germline V CDR1 and CDR2: SNHLY, FYNNEI.

The chain uses TRBV9 and TRBJ2-7; the D is unclear. Germline V gene lookup returns CDR1 SGDLS and CDR2 YYNGEE. The CDR3 has 14 amino acids. V lost 0 bases to trimming and J lost 0 bases, with 7 bases between them. CDR3 DNA sequence: TGTGCCAGCAGCGTAGGGCATAACTCCTACGAGCAGTACTTC. This codes for CASSVGHNSYEQYF.

This clone was seen more than once but under ten times. V and J are TRBV5-8 and TRBJ2-1; TRBD2 matches 14 bases. CDR1 is SGHTS, CDR2 YDEGEE, per germline. The V gene end was trimmed by 3 bases and the J gene end by 2 bases; junction bases not matched to a gene: 1. CDR3 size: 16 residues. This CDR3 reads CASSSGLAGAYNEQFF. CDR3 bases: TGTGCCAGCAGCTCGGGACTAGCGGGGGCCTACAATGAGCAGTTCTTC.

The chain links TRBV6-5 to TRBJ1-6; 9 nucleotides agree with TRBD1. Germline CDR1 is MNHEY and CDR2 is SVGAGI. CDR3 length equals 15 residues. V shed 4 bases, J shed 10 bases, and the junction held 8 bases outside the gene matches. The CDR3 DNA sequence: TGTGCCAGCAGTTCCTTCACCGGGACAGGGTCACCCCTCCACTTT. Its protein is CASSSFTGTGSPLHF.

The chain uses TRBV10-1 and TRBJ2-1; D not certain. V dropped 0 bases and J dropped 6 bases, with 6 bases sitting between them. Germline V gene data show CDR1 as WNHNN and CDR2 as SYGVQD (reference sequence). CDR3 length: 13 residues. CDR3 in amino acids: CASSESSGNEQFF. The CDR3 DNA reads as TGCGCCAGCAGTGAGTCTTCCGGCAATGAGCAGTTCTTC.

This clone was recorded only once. The V call is TRBV7-3, the J call TRBJ2-7, with TRBD2 as a possible D gene (6 bases). V was clipped by 2 bases and J by 3 bases, with 11 bases between them. The CDR3 is 14 amino acids. The germline gives CDR1 SGHTA, CDR2 FQGTGA. CDR3 sequence: CASSLSPGGYEQYF. The CDR3 bases are TGTGCCAGCAGCTTATCCCCCGGGGGCTACGAGCAGTACTTC.

The gene calls are TRBV12-5 and TRBJ1-5; a possible D gene is TRBD1 (5 bases). The CDR3 runs to 16 residues. Per the germline V gene, CDR1 is LGHNT and CDR2 is FRNRAP. V lost 5 bases to trimming and J lost 2 bases, with 16 bases between them. Here the CDR3 DNA reads TGTGCTAGTGGTCCCACCGATCTCAGGGGCAATCAGCCCCAGCATTTT. Its protein is CASGPTDLRGNQPQHF. Full variable domain (rest looked up from reference TRBV12-5 and TRBJ1-5): DARVTQTPRHKVTEMGQEVTMRCQPILGHNTVFWYRQTMMQGLELLAYFRNRAPLDDSGMPKDRFSAEMPDATLATLKIQPSEPRDSAVYFCASGPTDLRGNQPQHFGDGTRLSIL.

This clone occurred many times. The chain carries TRBV11-2 and TRBJ1-1; D ambiguous. The germline CDR1 and CDR2 sequences are SGHAT and FQNNGV. Trimming shortened V by 1 base and J by 4 bases, and 13 bases separated the two germline ends. CDR3 length equals 15 residues. The chain's CDR3 is CASSLVKLMSTEAFF. The CDR3 DNA reads TGTGCCAGCAGCTTAGTTAAGTTGATGAGCACTGAAGCTTTCTTT.

The chain couples TRBV2 to TRBJ2-1, with D perhaps TRBD1 (5 bases). This CDR3 is built from 13 residues. Trimming removed 7 bases from V and 4 bases from J, with 11 bases in between. CDR1 is SNHLY, CDR2 FYNNEI, per germline. The CDR3 nucleotides are TGTGCCAGCACCCCCGACAGTTACAATGAGCAGTTCTTC. Amino acids: CASTPDSYNEQFF.

The rearrangement links TRBV6-4 to TRBJ2-3; D not certain. This CDR3 has 13 residues. Germline V gene data show CDR1 as MRHNA and CDR2 as SNTAGT. V was shortened by 5 bases and J by 4 bases, with 10 bases between the two germline ends. The CDR3 protein is CASSSRHADTQYF. CDR3 bases: TGTGCCAGCAGTTCCCGACACGCAGATACGCAGTATTTT.

V gene TRBV29-1 combines with J gene TRBJ1-1; no reliable D call. The germline V and J ends were trimmed by 6 bases and 8 bases, with 13 bases remaining between them. Per germline, CDR1 SQVTM and CDR2 ANQGSEA. This CDR3 has 11 residues. The CDR3 bases are TGCAGCGTCGCCCGGGCGGGCGAAGCTTTCTTT. Translation gives CSVARAGEAFF.

The sample holds a few counts of this clone. This chain links TRBV19 with TRBJ2-1, with 7 bases aligning to TRBD1. The CDR3 totals 18 residues. Per the germline V gene, CDR1 is LNHDA and CDR2 is SQIVND (reference sequence). The J segment lost 0 bases and the V segment lost 3 bases, leaving 11 bases of the junction unmatched. In DNA form, the CDR3 reads TGTGCCAGTAGTATGCTGAACCGACAGGGCCTCTCCTACAATGAGCAGTTCTTC. It is translated as CASSMLNRQGLSYNEQFF.

The chain is built from TRBV30 and TRBJ1-2; TRBD1 agrees at 7 bases. The CDR3 contains 14 residues. Germline V gives CDR1 GTSNPN, CDR2 SVGIG (reference sequence). Trimming at V came to 1 base and at J to 6 bases, leaving 8 bases not matched to a gene. The CDR3 DNA is TGTGCCTGGAGTGCCAAACAGGGGAGAGATGGCTACACCTTC. Translated: CAWSAKQGRDGYTF. The complete variable domain, with remaining parts taken from reference TRBV30 and TRBJ1-2, reads SQTIHQWPATLVQPVGSPLSLECTVEGTSNPNLYWYRQAAGRGLQLLFYSVGIGQISSEVPQNLSASRPQDRQFILSSKKLLLSDSGFYLCAWSAKQGRDGYTFGSGTRLTVV.